This T cell receptor (beta chain) was identified during a study of shared clonotypes between healthy human individuals. Study findings and constraints: Clonotypes which were not shared had lower generation probabilities than clonotypes that all four donors shared.

Concerning this clone: The antigen is not known.

The sorted-subset replicate PCRs were given around 200 ng DNA, which is tens of thousands of T cell genomes. Sequencing was performed with immunoSEQ multiplex PCR; in TCRdb, only in-frame clones are kept and a portion is missing. The table includes around 600,000 clones, about 95% detected once. The CDR3 contains 14 residues. Germline V gene sequence: CDR1 MDHEN, CDR2 SYDVKM. V lost 2 bases and J 6 bases, leaving 13 bases between the germline ends. CD45RO-negative cells were positively selected for CCR7, leaving out terminally differentiated effector memory CD45RA+ cells. None of the donors, who were healthy HIV-negative adults, had recently had acute infections or vaccinations.

The TCR comes from a woman in her twenties or thirties in good health. The gene calls are TRBV28 and TRBJ1-2; D is perhaps TRBD1 (6 bases). Input material: naive CD8+ T cells sorted from blood. The CDR3 coding sequence is TGTGCCAGCAGTTTAATGAGGGGGAAGGATGGCTACACCTTC. Its protein is CASSLMRGKDGYTF.